Listed here are 23 T cell receptor beta chains from one sample, sequenced in a study of OX40 agonist ivuxolimab in advanced cancers. The library was made by the immunoSEQ multiplex PCR assay. In TCRdb, the immuneACCESS table is reduced to in-frame sequences with V and J assigned. These tables do not hold every clone; where another copy was compared, an unresolved V gene accounts for under half, and the others remain unexplained. Here the sample has over 55,000 clones; about 88% occur a single time. About 2.4% of the sample is held by the ten biggest clonotypes. The sample here was CD4+ or CD8+ T cells sorted from blood, taken in a trial of the OX40 agonist ivuxolimab. The origin of the receptors is an adult with an advanced solid tumor such as melanoma, head and neck, liver or kidney cancer.

The V call is TRBV29-1, the J call TRBJ2-7, with TRBD2 identical over 10 bases. The CDR3 spans 16 residues. After removal of 6 bases from V and 7 bases from J, the junction contained 18 bases not matched to a gene. Germline V lookup: CDR1 SQVTM, CDR2 ANQGSEA. The CDR3 region is CSVSETKREGRREQYF. The CDR3 bases are TGCAGCGTCAGCGAAACGAAGCGGGAGGGCCGGAGGGAGCAGTACTTC.

This chain connects TRBV2 to TRBJ1-1; no firm D call. The germline CDR1 and CDR2 sequences are SNHLY and FYNNEI. CDR3 size: 12 residues. The V end was cut by 8 bases, the J end by 2 bases, with 9 bases between. In DNA form, the CDR3 reads TGTGCCAGCGTGGTTTTAAACACTGAAGCTTTCTTT. Protein product: CASVVLNTEAFF. Full variable domain (rest looked up from reference TRBV2 and TRBJ1-1): EPEVTQTPSHQVTQMGQEVILRCVPISNHLYFYWYRQILGQKVEFLVSFYNNEISEKSEIFDDQFSVERPDGSNFTLKIRSTKLEDSAMYFCASVVLNTEAFFGQGTRLTVV.

This sequence joins TRBV2 and TRBJ2-7, with unresolved D. Germline V gives CDR1 SNHLY, CDR2 FYNNEI. The CDR3 sequence is 12 residues long. Trimming stripped 7 bases from V and 0 bases from J, with 7 bases between. The CDR3 sequence: CASMGSSYEQYF. DNA for the CDR3: TGTGCCAGCATGGGCAGCTCCTACGAGCAGTACTTC.

This clone has more than one count but fewer than ten. V is TRBV6-6 and J is TRBJ1-5; D is unresolved. The ends were cut back, 2 bases at V and 0 bases at J, with 2 bases in the middle. Germline V CDR1 and CDR2: MNHNY, SVGAGI (reference sequence). The CDR3 covers 13 residues. The CDR3 protein is CASSYGSNQPQHF. The CDR3 bases are TGTGCCAGCAGTTACGGTAGCAATCAGCCCCAGCATTTT.

The V and J genes are TRBV27 and TRBJ1-1, with a possible D match to TRBD1 (5 bases). V dropped 2 bases and J dropped 4 bases, with 14 bases sitting between them. Germline CDR1 and CDR2: MNHEY and SMNVEV (reference sequence). This CDR3 contains 15 residues. DNA of the CDR3: TGTGCCAGCAGTTTAAAGGGGCTGGTAATCACTGAAGCTTTCTTT. Protein sequence: CASSLKGLVITEAFF.

The chain is built from TRBV9 and TRBJ2-1; 12 bases map to TRBD2. J gave up 9 bases and V 4 bases, and 8 bases lay outside the gene matches. Germline values: CDR1 SGDLS, CDR2 YYNGEE. CDR3 length: 15 residues. The chain's CDR3 is CASSTGTSGSGEQFF. CDR3 nucleotides: TGTGCCAGCAGCACCGGGACTAGCGGGTCGGGTGAGCAGTTCTTC.

The genes are TRBV5-1 and TRBJ2-6; possible D gene TRBD2, 6 bases. Germline CDR1 is SGHRS and CDR2 is YFSETQ. The CDR3 loop spans 16 amino acids. Trimming took off 1 base at V and 6 bases at J, with 14 bases between the two ends. The CDR3 sequence is CASSLSGRGAANVLTF. Written as DNA, the CDR3 is TGCGCCAGCAGCTTGTCCGGGCGGGGTGCGGCCAACGTCCTGACTTTC.

The rearrangement uses TRBV5-6 and TRBJ1-2, with no clear D. Trimming took off 7 bases at V and 0 bases at J, with 16 bases between the two ends. Germline V gene sequence: CDR1 SGHDT, CDR2 YYEEEE. The CDR3 has 15 residues. Written as DNA, the CDR3 is TGTGCCAGCTCGGAGCCCCAGCGGACTAACTATGGCTACACCTTC. Protein product: CASSEPQRTNYGYTF.

The chain uses TRBV4-1 and TRBJ2-3; 10 positions match TRBD2. V dropped 0 bases and J dropped 10; count of bases not matched to a gene: 7. Germline values: CDR1 MGHRA, CDR2 YSYEKL. The CDR3 covers 15 residues. CDR3 amino acids: CASSQEGAGGVAQYF. The CDR3 nucleotides are TGCGCCAGCAGCCAAGAAGGAGCGGGGGGGGTGGCGCAGTATTTT.

The V and J genes are TRBV6-6 and TRBJ1-1; D unresolved. V dropped 4 bases and J dropped 1 base, with 10 bases sitting between them. This CDR3 comprises 14 residues. Looked up from germline, CDR1 is MNHNY and CDR2 is SVGAGI (reference sequence). The CDR3 sequence is CASSFTYENTEAFF. CDR3 nucleotide sequence: TGTGCCAGCAGTTTTACTTATGAGAACACTGAAGCTTTCTTT.

The gene calls are TRBV5-1 and TRBJ1-4; D is perhaps TRBD1 (6 bases). V lost 0 bases, J lost 3 bases, and 6 bases lay in between. CDR1 is SGHRS and CDR2 is YFSETQ in the germline V gene. This CDR3 region has 14 residues. DNA for the CDR3: TGCGCCAGCAGCTTGGGACAGGCTAATGAAAAACTGTTTTTT. Translating gives CASSLGQANEKLFF.

The chain couples TRBV7-3 to TRBJ2-2; D might be TRBD2 (5 bases). The CDR3 runs to 13 residues. Germline V gene lookup returns CDR1 SGHTA and CDR2 FQGTGA. With 2 bases removed from V and 12 bases from J, the gap between germline ends came to 13 bases. CDR3 sequence (DNA): TGTGCCAGCAGCTTAGTGGGAGTATCGAAGCTGTTTTTT. Its protein product is CASSLVGVSKLFF. Complete variable domain (other parts from reference TRBV7-3 and TRBJ2-2): GAGVSQTPSNKVTEKGKYVELRCDPISGHTALYWYRQSLGQGPEFLIYFQGTGAADDSGLPNDRFFAVRPEGSVSTLKIQRTERGDSAVYLCASSLVGVSKLFFGEGSRLTVL.

This clone was seen more than once but under ten times. This chain links TRBV19 with TRBJ1-3, with D maybe TRBD1 (5 bases). V was clipped by 8 bases and J by 0 bases, with 11 bases between them. The CDR3 extends over 14 amino acids. Germline CDR1 LNHDA, CDR2 SQIVND (reference sequence). The CDR3 sequence is CASGTVSSGNTIYF. CDR3 sequence (DNA): TGTGCCAGTGGGACGGTTAGCTCTGGAAACACCATATATTTT. Full variable domain (outside the CDR3, taken from reference TRBV19 and TRBJ1-3): DGGITQSPKYLFRKEGQNVTLSCEQNLNHDAMYWYRQDPGQGLRLIYYSQIVNDFQKGDIAEGYSVSREKKESFPLTVTSAQKNPTAFYLCASGTVSSGNTIYFGEGSWLTVV.

The chain links TRBV6-1 to TRBJ1-5; TRBD1 might be the D (6 bases). The CDR3 is 14 residues long. Trimming removed 10 bases at V and 6 bases at J, with 19 bases between. Germline V CDR1 and CDR2: MNHNS, SASEGT. The CDR3 nucleotides read TGTGCCACCCGGGGGGGGCTAGGCGGTCAGCCCCAGCATTTT. Its protein is CATRGGLGGQPQHF.

CDR3 residues: CASSWDGSYEQYF. The CDR3 DNA follows: TGCGCCAGCAGCTGGGACGGGAGCTACGAGCAGTACTTC. V gene TRBV5-1 combines with J gene TRBJ2-7; D possibly corresponds to TRBD2 (6 bases). The V and J ends lost 3 bases and 3 bases respectively, with 10 bases between them. There are 13 residues in the CDR3. The germline V gene encodes CDR1 SGHRS and CDR2 YFSETQ.

This clone came up once. The chain joins TRBV7-9 to TRBJ1-4; 8 bases fit TRBD1. With 6 bases clipped from V and 2 bases from J, the junction kept 11 bases outside the gene matches. The CDR3 is made up of 17 amino acids. Germline V gene lookup returns CDR1 SEHNR and CDR2 FQNEAQ (reference sequence). CDR3 amino acids: CASRPPPRGPTNEKLFF. CDR3 bases: TGTGCCAGCAGACCGCCCCCCAGGGGGCCCACTAATGAAAAACTGTTTTTT.

The V gene is TRBV5-1, the J gene TRBJ2-2; 12 nucleotides line up with TRBD1. This CDR3 is built from 17 residues. V was clipped by 4 bases and J by 2 bases; unmatched bases: 6. Germline V gives CDR1 SGHRS, CDR2 YFSETQ. The CDR3 protein is CASSRGQGAPNTGELFF. CDR3 nucleotides: TGCGCCAGCAGCAGGGGACAGGGGGCGCCTAACACCGGGGAGCTGTTTTTT.

The chain joins TRBV7-9 to TRBJ1-2, with a tentative D call TRBD1 (5 bases). Trimming removed 1 base at V and 3 bases at J, with 6 bases between. Per the germline V gene, CDR1 is SEHNR and CDR2 is FQNEAQ (reference sequence). CDR3 length: 13 amino acids. The CDR3 sequence: CASSLGRDYGYTF. The CDR3 DNA follows: TGTGCCAGCAGCTTAGGCAGGGACTATGGCTACACCTTC.

The chain carries TRBV5-1 and TRBJ2-3; the match to TRBD2 covers 12 bases. The CDR3 length is 15 residues. Germline CDR1 SGHRS, CDR2 YFSETQ. V was pared by 4 bases and J by 4 bases, with 4 bases of the junction left unmatched. The CDR3 DNA sequence: TGCGCCAGCAGCCAGACTAGCGGGGGACCAGATACGCAGTATTTT. Its translation: CASSQTSGGPDTQYF.

The rearrangement uses TRBV9 and TRBJ2-2, with TRBD1 matching over 8 bases. Germline V gives CDR1 SGDLS, CDR2 YYNGEE. Trimming took 5 bases from V and 2 from J; bases not matched to a gene: 5. The CDR3 runs 15 residues. In nucleotides, the CDR3 is TGTGCCAGCAGAGAGGACAGGGTCAACACCGGGGAGCTGTTTTTT. It translates to CASREDRVNTGELFF.

The rearrangement joins TRBV30 to TRBJ1-3; D may be TRBD1 (5 bases). The CDR3 extends over 16 amino acids. Trimming took off 4 bases at V and 0 bases at J, with 16 bases between the two ends. Germline values: CDR1 GTSNPN, CDR2 SVGIG (reference sequence). The CDR3 coding sequence is TGTGCCTGGAACCGCCGCACAGGACTCTCTGGAAACACCATATATTTT. Protein sequence: CAWNRRTGLSGNTIYF.

The chain combines TRBV30 with TRBJ1-4; possible D gene TRBD1, 6 bases. This CDR3 comprises 11 residues. V was pared by 7 bases and J by 6 bases, with 9 bases between. The V gene's germline CDR1 is GTSNPN and CDR2 SVGIG (reference sequence). CDR3 nucleotides: TGTGCCTACAGGGAATATGAAAAACTGTTTTTT. This encodes CAYREYEKLFF. Looking up the rest from reference TRBV30 and TRBJ1-4 gives the full variable domain: SQTIHQWPATLVQPVGSPLSLECTVEGTSNPNLYWYRQAAGRGLQLLFYSVGIGQISSEVPQNLSASRPQDRQFILSSKKLLLSDSGFYLCAYREYEKLFFGSGTQLSVL.

The chain carries TRBV5-1 and TRBJ2-3, with a possible D match to TRBD1 (5 bases). Germline CDR1 and CDR2: SGHRS and YFSETQ. The CDR3 is made up of 13 amino acids. V lost 2 bases and J 2 bases, leaving 6 bases between the germline ends. This chain's CDR3 is CASSFRDTDTQYF. CDR3 DNA sequence: TGCGCCAGCAGCTTCAGGGACACAGATACGCAGTATTTT.